These T cell receptor beta chains were read from a single sample in a study of naive and memory T cell subsets. TCRdb fed the UMI-ligation and nested PCR reads into MiXCR, producing one record per CDR3 protein. The table includes fewer than 150,000 distinct CDR3 sequences, roughly a fifth detected once. Sequencing was done on a sample of naive CD8+ T cells from blood. Every receptor here comes from a human donor in good health. Both conserved end residues are trimmed from each CDR3. The order of the fields is J gene, V gene, clone size, CDR3 protein. Expanded clones are given a class, and other clones once, few, many or no size at all.

>TRBJ1-2|TRBV2|NA
ASSEAADRDYGYT
>TRBJ2-1|TRBV11-2|few
ASSLVDLNEQF
>TRBJ2-7|TRBV27|NA
ASSKGQGRAEQY
>TRBJ2-3|TRBV6-5|few
ASSYEPGTDTQY
>TRBJ2-1|TRBV20-1|few
SARDSAGQLWDEQF
>TRBJ1-3|TRBV20-1|NA
SARVLESGNTIY
>TRBJ1-6|TRBV28|NA
ASSPDIRGNSPLH
>TRBJ2-7|TRBV12-3/TRBV12-4|many
ASSLAGTYEQY
>TRBJ2-2|TRBV5-4|NA
ASSPLAGTLTGELF
>TRBJ2-5|TRBV28|many
ASMGFSYQETQY
>TRBJ1-1|TRBV27|few
ASSEGLRGRYTEAF
>TRBJ1-1|TRBV4-3|few
ASSQSFGYTEAF
>TRBJ2-2|TRBV19|few
ASSFGGANGELF
>TRBJ2-7|TRBV5-4|NA
ASSLAMTGVGEQY
>TRBJ2-5|TRBV7-8|NA
ASSFRRDREGETQY
>TRBJ2-1|TRBV7-9|once
ASSLEAPEQF
>TRBJ1-2|TRBV27|NA
ASSQIQGGYGYT
>TRBJ1-1|TRBV20-1|few
SASPPPNTEAF
>TRBJ2-2|TRBV7-9|NA
ASSLVSGSGELF
>TRBJ1-6|TRBV2|few
ASRDSYNSPLH
>TRBJ2-1|TRBV7-2|NA
ASSPLAGAEQF
>TRBJ2-1|TRBV4-3|many
ASSQISGVYNEQF
>TRBJ2-6|TRBV27|few
ASSLLAGELQSGANVLT
>TRBJ2-7|TRBV7-9|few
ASSADRSSYEQY
>TRBJ1-5|TRBV19|few
ASSPHDTNQPQH
>TRBJ1-5|TRBV20-1|NA
SARELAGFQPQH
>TRBJ2-3|TRBV7-8|few
ASSATRLADITDTQY
>TRBJ1-2|TRBV29-1|NA
SITGGNEKNGYT
>TRBJ1-3|TRBV27|NA
ASSLTGNVGNTIY
>TRBJ2-3|TRBV27|NA
ASSLLNSGSVDTQY
>TRBJ2-1|TRBV6-5|NA
ASSTQWGSEQF
>TRBJ1-2|TRBV4-3|few
ASSQGLNYGYT
>TRBJ2-1|TRBV5-1|NA
ASSPELGGRANEQF
>TRBJ1-3|TRBV13|once
ATSQGPDGNTIY
>TRBJ2-2|TRBV24-1|NA
ATSDLSGELF
>TRBJ1-1|TRBV6-5|few
ASSYSWDSSMNTEAF
>TRBJ2-5|TRBV28|few
ASSLEVVETQY
>NA|TRBV5-6|once
ASSGRGTGQIWEQF
>TRBJ2-1|TRBV6-5|NA
ASSYDGQGYNEQF
>TRBJ2-7|TRBV4-1|few
ASSQESVTGPLNEQY
>TRBJ1-1|TRBV7-9|few
ASSSGQPNTEAF
>TRBJ1-5|TRBV12-3/TRBV12-4|NA
VSSLVMNQPQH
>TRBJ2-3|TRBV28|many
ASGPGREGTDTQY
>TRBJ2-1|TRBV20-1|NA
SASLLVNEQF
>TRBJ2-4|TRBV6-5|NA
ASSYSTASPGGGNIQY
>TRBJ2-5|TRBV28|many
ASHPGALIWETQY
>TRBJ1-6|TRBV10-3|NA
AIKGQGMPLH
>TRBJ1-2|TRBV4-1|few
ASNPGGASYGYT
>TRBJ2-1|TRBV29-1|NA
SVEDQGSLFYNEQF
>TRBJ2-7|TRBV29-1|few
SVQGPSSYEQY
>TRBJ2-7|TRBV6-5|few
ASSSQGLEESYEQY
>TRBJ2-3|TRBV5-5|few
ASSLTSGTDTQY